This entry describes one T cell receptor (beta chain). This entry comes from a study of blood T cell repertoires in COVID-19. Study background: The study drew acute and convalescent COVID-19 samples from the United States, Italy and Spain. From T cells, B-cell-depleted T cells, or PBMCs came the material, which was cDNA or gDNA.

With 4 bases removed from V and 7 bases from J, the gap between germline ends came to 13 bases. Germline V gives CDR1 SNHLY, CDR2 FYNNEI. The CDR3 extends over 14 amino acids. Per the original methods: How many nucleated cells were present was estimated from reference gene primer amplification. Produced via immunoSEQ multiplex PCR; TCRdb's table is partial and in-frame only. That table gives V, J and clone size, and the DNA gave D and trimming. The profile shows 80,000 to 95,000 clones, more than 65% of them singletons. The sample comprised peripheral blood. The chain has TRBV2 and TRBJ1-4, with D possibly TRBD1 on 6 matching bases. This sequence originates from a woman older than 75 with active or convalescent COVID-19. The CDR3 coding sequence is TGTGCCAGCAGTGGGTGGCAGGGGACTGAAAAACTGTTTTTT. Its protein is CASSGWQGTEKLFF.